This TCR beta chain was documented in a study of blood T cell repertoires in COVID-19. This clone was counted once. Germline V gives CDR1 SGHRS, CDR2 YFSETQ. V lost 0 bases to trimming and J lost 5 bases, with 6 bases between them. CDR3 length: 13 residues. Original data processing: Using reference gene primer amplification, nucleated cell counts were estimated. Some clones are missing from TCRdb's copy, which holds only in-frame ones; the method was immunoSEQ multiplex PCR. D and trimming were read from the DNA, whereas the V and J calls and clone size are those reported in that table. The sample contains 150,000 to 200,000 clones, approximately 91% of which appear only once.

The specimen was peripheral blood. This TCR was recovered from a man between 18 and 35 years old with acute or convalescent COVID-19. V gene TRBV5-1 combines with J gene TRBJ1-5; D is unclear. In DNA form, the CDR3 reads TGCGCCAGCAGCTTGGGAGAGGATCAGCCCCAGCATTTT. Protein: CASSLGEDQPQHF.